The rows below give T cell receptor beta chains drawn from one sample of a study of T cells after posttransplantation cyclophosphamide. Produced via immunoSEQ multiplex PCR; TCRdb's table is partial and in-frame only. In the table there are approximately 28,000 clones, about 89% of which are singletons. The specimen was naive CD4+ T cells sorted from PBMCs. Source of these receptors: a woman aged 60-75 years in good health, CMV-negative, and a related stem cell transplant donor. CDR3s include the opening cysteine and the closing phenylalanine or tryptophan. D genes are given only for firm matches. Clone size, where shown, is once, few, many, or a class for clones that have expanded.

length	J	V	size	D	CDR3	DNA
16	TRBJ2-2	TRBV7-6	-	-	CASSPQQGTNTGELFF	TGTGCCAGCAGCCCTCAACAGGGTACGAACACCGGGGAGCTGTTTTTT
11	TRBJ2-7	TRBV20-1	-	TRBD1	CSAGDSNEQYF	TGCAGTGCTGGGGACAGCAACGAGCAGTACTTC
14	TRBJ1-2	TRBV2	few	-	CASSGQGSRGGYTF	TGTGCCAGCAGTGGGCAGGGGTCAAGAGGAGGCTACACCTTC
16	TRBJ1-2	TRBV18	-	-	CASSQPERQLNYGYTF	TGTGCCAGCTCACAGCCCGAAAGACAGCTTAACTATGGCTACACCTTC
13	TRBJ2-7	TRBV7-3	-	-	CASSRGPGREQYF	TGTGCCAGCAGTCGCGGGCCTGGGAGAGAGCAGTACTTC
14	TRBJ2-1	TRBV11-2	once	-	CASSLIGGYNEQFF	TGTGCCAGCAGCTTGATCGGGGGTTACAATGAGCAGTTCTTC
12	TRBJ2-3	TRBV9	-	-	CASSVSGNTQYF	TGTGCCAGCAGCGTTAGCGGAAATACGCAGTATTTT
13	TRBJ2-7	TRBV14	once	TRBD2	CASRLRSGYEQYF	TGTGCCAGCAGACTTCGTAGCGGGTACGAGCAGTACTTC
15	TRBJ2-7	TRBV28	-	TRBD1	CASSPGTGVAHEQYF	TGTGCCAGCAGTCCCGGGACAGGGGTGGCCCACGAGCAGTACTTC
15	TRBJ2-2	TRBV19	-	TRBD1	CASSIGGQGTGELFF	TGTGCCAGTAGTATTGGGGGACAGGGGACCGGGGAGCTGTTTTTT
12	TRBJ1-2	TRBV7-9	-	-	CASSHGRDSYTF	TGTGCCAGCAGCCACGGCAGGGACTCCTACACCTTC
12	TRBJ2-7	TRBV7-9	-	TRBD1	CASSQQGYEQYF	TGTGCCAGCAGCCAACAGGGGTACGAGCAGTACTTC
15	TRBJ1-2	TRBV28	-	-	CASSLDRPSNYGYTF	TGTGCCAGCAGCCTCGACAGGCCCTCTAACTATGGCTACACCTTC
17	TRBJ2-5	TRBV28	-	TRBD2	CASSFLRLAGLRETQYF	TGTGCCAGCAGTTTCCTAAGACTAGCGGGATTAAGAGAGACCCAGTACTTC
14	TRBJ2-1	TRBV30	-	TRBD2	CAWAAGGSYNEQFF	TGTGCCTGGGCCGCGGGGGGCTCCTACAATGAGCAGTTCTTC
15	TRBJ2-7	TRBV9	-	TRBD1	CASSPKGQVPYEQYF	TGTGCCAGCAGCCCTAAGGGACAGGTCCCCTACGAGCAGTACTTC
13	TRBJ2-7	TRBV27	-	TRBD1	CASSRQGAYEQYF	TGTGCCAGCTCTCGACAGGGGGCCTACGAGCAGTACTTC